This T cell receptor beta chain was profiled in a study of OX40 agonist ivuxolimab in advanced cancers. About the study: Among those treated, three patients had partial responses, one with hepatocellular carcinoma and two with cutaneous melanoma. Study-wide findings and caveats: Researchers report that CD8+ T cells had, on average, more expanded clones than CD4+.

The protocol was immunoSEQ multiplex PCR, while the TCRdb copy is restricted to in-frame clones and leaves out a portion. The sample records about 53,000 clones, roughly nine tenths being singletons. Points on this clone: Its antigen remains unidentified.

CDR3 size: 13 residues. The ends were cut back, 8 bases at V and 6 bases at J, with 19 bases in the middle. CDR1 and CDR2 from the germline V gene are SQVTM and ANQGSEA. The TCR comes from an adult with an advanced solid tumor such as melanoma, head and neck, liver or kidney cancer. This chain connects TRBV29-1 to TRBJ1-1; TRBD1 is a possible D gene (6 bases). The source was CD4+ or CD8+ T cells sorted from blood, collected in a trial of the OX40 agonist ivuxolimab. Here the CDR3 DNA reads TGCAGCACGAGCCAGACAGGCAACCCTGAAGCTTTCTTT. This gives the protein CSTSQTGNPEAFF.